This TCR beta chain was identified in a study of T cells in Graves' hyperthyroidism and ophthalmopathy. Study-level results: Blood also held most thyroid clonotypes expanded beyond 0.001.

Using RNA transcripts as the source, TCR beta CDR3 regions were amplified. HTBI primers were the set used in a first-round RT-PCR of the TCR CDR3. Using its own MiXCR run on the multiplex PCR reads, TCRdb lists one record per CDR3 protein. The sample lists a few hundred thousand distinct CDR3 sequences, less than 20% occurring once. Germline V lookup: CDR1 LNHDA, CDR2 SQIVND (reference sequence). V dropped 5 bases and J dropped 2; count of bases not matched to a gene: 5. The CDR3 runs 14 residues. This clonotype was seen at least ten times. Its matching antigen is unknown. The sample consisted of blood. The chain uses TRBV19 and TRBJ2-7, with 8 nucleotides matching TRBD2. The source of this sequence is a woman between 45 and 65 years old with Graves' hyperthyroidism. CDR3 in DNA: TGTGCCAGTAGTTCACTAGCGGAGACCTACGAGCAGTACTTC. This sequence encodes CASSSLAETYEQYF.